This TCR beta chain was recovered during a study of OX40 agonist ivuxolimab in advanced cancers. Study as a whole: The dose of intravenous ivuxolimab that patients received every 2 weeks ranged from 0.01 to 10 mg/kg. People in dose escalation had one of these cancers: hepatocellular carcinoma, melanoma, renal cell or head and neck cancer. Prior therapy, whether anti-PD-1, anti-PD-L1 or anti-CTLA-4, was allowed, and 35% to 40% had some.

The CDR3 totals 16 residues. Deletions cut 5 bases from V and 6 bases from J, with 23 bases between. Germline values: CDR1 SGHVS, CDR2 FQNEAQ. About this clone: The antigen is not known.

Study-level points and caveats: Among some nonresponders, normalized T-cell clonal expansion was also low.

The data were produced by immunoSEQ multiplex PCR, yet TCRdb's version contains in-frame clones alone and is incomplete. The sample yields tens of thousands of clones, 80% to 95% seen once. Specimen: CD4+ or CD8+ T cells sorted from blood, collected in a trial of the OX40 agonist ivuxolimab. The source is an adult with an advanced solid tumor such as melanoma, head and neck, liver or kidney cancer. This chain uses TRBV7-8 with TRBJ2-7; the D call may be TRBD1 or TRBD2 (5 bases each). CDR3 nucleotides: TGTGCCAGCAGCCCCCAAGGGACGGGGAGACGGGGCGAGCAGTACTTC. Translated, it gives CASSPQGTGRRGEQYF.